This T cell receptor beta chain comes out of a study of cytomegalovirus exposure and HLA in healthy donors. The study's findings and limits: Association of a missense DCLRE1C variant with TCR beta V- and J-gene trimming was reported in a later analysis. Roughly uniform sequencing depth across donors was assumed, possibly incorrectly. High sensitivity and specificity were reportedly achieved when the classifier diagnosed cytomegalovirus status.

Unmatched junction bases numbered 5, after V lost 0 bases and J lost 3 bases. Germline V lookup: CDR1 SGDLS, CDR2 YYNGEE. The CDR3 runs to 15 residues. The PCR used 60 Vbeta and 13 Jbeta primers. Sequencing used immunoSEQ multiplex PCR; TCRdb keeps in-frame clones, though not all of them. The sample shows 110,000 to 150,000 clones, roughly 80% of them seen only once. About this clone itself: Its antigen is unidentified.

V usage is TRBV9 and J usage is TRBJ1-2; 7 bases line up with TRBD1. The clonotype was recovered from a boy between 2 and 10 years old in good health and CMV-seronegative. The sample was PBMCs. The CDR3, as DNA: TGTGCCAGCAGCGTAGGAGGACAGGAATACTATGGCTACACCTTC. Its protein product is CASSVGGQEYYGYTF.